The clone carrying this T cell receptor beta chain was detected once. As yet, its antigen is unknown. Researchers amplified the TCR beta CDR3 regions from RNA transcripts. HTBI primers drove first-round RT-PCR of the TCR CDR3. TCRdb re-called the multiplex PCR reads through MiXCR, storing one row per CDR3 protein. The sample consists of more than 550,000 distinct CDR3 sequences, approximately 42% of them appearing once. Reasons for excluding patients were uncontrolled infection, other autoimmune disease, pregnancy or lactation. This sample is drawn from a study of T cells in Graves' hyperthyroidism and ophthalmopathy. Study results and caveats: Peripheral blood also featured most of the thyroid clonotypes expanded above 0.001. Ophthalmopathy was separated from stable hyperthyroidism by a 13 V-J model. Onset of ophthalmopathy came a median roughly 6.9 months after the model predicted it.

Losses at the gene ends were 0 bases for V and 0 bases for J; bases not matched to a gene: 1. The germline CDR1 and CDR2 sequences are SEHNR and FQNEAQ (reference sequence). The CDR3 is 16 residues long. The chain links TRBV7-9 to TRBJ1-5; 8 positions match TRBD1. This receptor was taken from an adult man with Graves' disease, either hyperthyroidism or ophthalmopathy (not recorded which). The sequenced sample consisted of peripheral blood or thyroid tissue (not recorded which). CDR3 in DNA: TGTGCCAGCAGCTTAGCGACAGGGGCTAGCAATCAGCCCCAGCATTTT. Translating gives CASSLATGASNQPQHF.